The source of this T cell receptor beta chain is a study of control samples from healthy donors and cancer patients. There are 11 residues in the CDR3. V gave up 2 bases and J gave up 7 bases, with 7 bases separating them. Germline CDR1 is DFQATT and CDR2 is SNEGSKA (reference sequence). Assay used: immunoSEQ multiplex PCR; TCRdb lists only in-frame clones, some missing. The top ten hold 3.4% of the sample, which has 90,000 to 150,000 clones, about 87% seen once. Sequenced: blood. The clonotype was recovered from a middle-aged man in good health. The chain uses TRBV20-1 and TRBJ2-3; D is unclear. The CDR3 sequence: CSARQQNTQYF. The CDR3 DNA reads as TGCAGTGCTAGACAGCAAAATACGCAGTATTTT.